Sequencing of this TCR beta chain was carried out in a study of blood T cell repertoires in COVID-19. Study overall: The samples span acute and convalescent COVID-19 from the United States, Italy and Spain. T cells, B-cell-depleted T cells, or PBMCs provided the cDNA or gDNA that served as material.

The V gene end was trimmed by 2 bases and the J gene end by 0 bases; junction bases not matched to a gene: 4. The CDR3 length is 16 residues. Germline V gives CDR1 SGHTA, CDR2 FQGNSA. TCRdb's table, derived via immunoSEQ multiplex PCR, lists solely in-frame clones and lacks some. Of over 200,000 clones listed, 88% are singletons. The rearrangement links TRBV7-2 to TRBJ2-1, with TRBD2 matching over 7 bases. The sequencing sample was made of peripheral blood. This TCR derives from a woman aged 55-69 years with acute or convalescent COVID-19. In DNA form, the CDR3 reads TGTGCCAGCAGCTTACGAGCGGGAAGCTCCTACAATGAGCAGTTCTTC. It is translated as CASSLRAGSSYNEQFF.